This T cell receptor beta chain was sequenced for a study of T cell repertoires in cytomegalovirus infection. About the study: CMV infection and matching HLA type were both indicated by public TCR beta signatures. Study outcomes and limitations: Dominating the ex vivo response were TCR beta clonotypes that were CMV-specific and HLA-C-restricted.

MiXCR, run by TCRdb on the reads, gives a single entry per CDR3 protein. The data hold around 750,000 distinct CDR3 sequences, with approximately 29% observed a single time. Note on this clonotype: Its antigen remains unknown.

The germline V and J ends were trimmed by 8 bases and 11 bases, with 18 bases remaining between them. From germline, CDR1 is SNHLY and CDR2 FYNNEI. This CDR3 has 12 amino acids. The sequence was collected from a human donor in good health (CMV status not recorded). Some clones in this sample may be carry-over from other donors' samples. The specimen comprised cultured CD8+ T cells from PBMCs, sampled from culture after CMV antigen stimulation. This chain links TRBV2 with TRBJ1-1; no clear D. The CDR3 sequence: CASGWAGRYAFF. CDR3 in DNA: TGTGCCAGCGGGTGGGCTGGCCGGTACGCTTTCTTT.